The clone carrying this TCR beta chain was counted between two and nine times. The antigen remains unidentified. The source of the sample is a study of T-cell reconstitution after alpha-beta-depleted transplantation in children. General study results and limits: Several hundred expanded graft clones reportedly gave rise to the alpha-beta T cells present about two months after transplant.

Researchers prepared the TCRbeta library using unique molecular identifiers, the study reports. TCRdb reprocessed the PCR reads with MiXCR, giving one entry per CDR3 protein. The repertoire consists of more than 200,000 distinct CDR3 sequences, with approximately 17% occurring once and the leading ten covering about 45%. The CDR3 is made up of 12 amino acids. V gave up 6 bases and J gave up 1 base, with 9 bases separating them. Looked up from germline, CDR1 is DFQATT and CDR2 is SNEGSKA (reference sequence). This rearrangement joins TRBV20-1 to TRBJ1-1; D unclear. This TCR was recovered from a male patient aged 2-9 years who had a stem cell transplant for acute lymphoblastic leukemia, so the T cells may come from the graft donor. This sample comprised PBMCs, mostly from graft donor cells, obtained 360 days after TCRalphabeta/CD19-depleted stem cell transplant. CDR3 sequence (DNA): TGCAGTGCCCCCCAGAGGAACACTGAAGCTTTCTTT. This sequence encodes CSAPQRNTEAFF.